The rows below give T cell receptor beta chains drawn from one sample of a study of regulatory T cells in long-lasting Graves disease. TCRdb re-called the multiplex PCR reads with MiXCR, one entry per CDR3 protein. This table holds approximately 300,000 distinct CDR3 sequences, over 15% found once. The specimen was peripheral blood mononuclear cells (PBMCs), collected at new diagnosis, from a patient treated with antithyroid drugs. The receptor source for this set is a female donor with Graves disease. Both conserved end residues are part of each CDR3. The D gene is left open where the match is weak. Expanded clones are given a class, and other clones once, few, many or no size at all.

v_call	clone_size	j_call	d_call	cdr3_aa
TRBV11-3	many	TRBJ2-1	TRBD2	CASSLRREGPREAGNEQFF
TRBV27	-	TRBJ2-7	-	CASSFGTPDSSSSYEQYF
TRBV19	-	TRBJ1-2	-	CASKPDGGYGYTF
TRBV10-3	many	TRBJ2-2	-	CAIRTTNPNTGELFF
TRBV2	many	TRBJ2-3	-	CASSEGQSSTDTQYF
TRBV6-5	few	TRBJ2-1	-	CASSSRLGNEQFF
TRBV19	-	TRBJ2-1	-	CASSLRPYSGNEQFF
TRBV3-1	many	TRBJ1-4	-	CASSQGSMGPTEKLFF
TRBV5-1	-	TRBJ2-3	TRBD2	CASSSGGGDGDTQYF
TRBV6-5	few	TRBJ2-3	TRBD2	CASSYSIAGGDSSTDTQYF
TRBV11-2	few	TRBJ1-3	-	CASSLVFGGGGGNTIYF
TRBV2	-	TRBJ2-1	TRBD2	CASLSRTSGATYNEQFF
TRBV6-2/TRBV6-3	-	TRBJ2-3	-	CAGSEATGFTDTQYF
TRBV12-3/TRBV12-4	many	TRBJ2-7	-	CASSFGAVTYEQYF
TRBV20-1	-	TRBJ2-2	TRBD1	CSAFNTGDGNTGELFF
TRBV5-1	many	TRBJ2-1	TRBD2	CASSLVTSAYNEQFF
TRBV12-3/TRBV12-4	many	TRBJ2-3	TRBD2	CASSGLAGEFESADTQYF
TRBV7-2	many	TRBJ1-3	-	CASSLDRQYTIYF
TRBV28	many	TRBJ2-7	TRBD2	CASSSPGNSGRVSYEQYF
TRBV4-1	-	TRBJ1-1	TRBD1	CASSQESPGGNTEAFF
TRBV2	many	TRBJ2-7	-	CASSVDGTYEQYF
TRBV5-1	few	TRBJ2-7	-	CASSLGAPGPTYEQYF
TRBV2	many	TRBJ2-7	-	CASSEQLPYLSYEQYF
TRBV2	many	TRBJ1-3	-	CASSLQLSSGNTIYF
TRBV15	-	TRBJ2-4	-	CATSRDLGPLAKNIQYF
TRBV6-5	many	TRBJ1-2	-	CASSYSAERVEANYGYTF
TRBV24-1	many	TRBJ1-2	-	CATSEGPHRGNYGYTF
TRBV28	few	TRBJ1-5	TRBD1	CASRSGTVSNQPQHF
TRBV15	many	TRBJ2-2	-	CATSRSWIPGELFF
TRBV4-1	few	TRBJ2-3	TRBD1	CASSATGGGGDTQYF
TRBV10-3	few	TRBJ2-2	-	CAIKPPQGNTGELFF
TRBV5-5	few	TRBJ2-7	TRBD2	CASSFPGLAYEQYF
TRBV20-1	many	TRBJ2-3	-	CSARQAADTQYF
TRBV19	many	TRBJ2-1	-	CASNWRDADEQFF
TRBV6-1	many	TRBJ2-2	-	CASSDMWESNTGELFF
TRBV28	many	TRBJ1-6	-	CASSLTGSSYNSPLHF
TRBV6-1	many	TRBJ2-3	TRBD2	CASRISGIGTDTQYF
TRBV27	many	TRBJ2-7	-	CASSPSDRGGEQYF
TRBV5-1	many	TRBJ2-1	TRBD1	CASSARQGGNNEQFF
TRBV20-1	few	TRBJ2-7	-	CSARDLASPLEQYF
TRBV27	many	TRBJ1-6	-	CASSLLSVKDNSPLHF
TRBV27	many	TRBJ2-1	TRBD2	CASSFSGGGNEQFF
TRBV3-1	-	TRBJ2-5	-	CASSQDWLVETQYF
TRBV4-1	-	TRBJ2-7	-	CASSQAGRVWSSYEQYF
TRBV12-3/TRBV12-4	many	TRBJ2-5	-	CASSSDGGYETQYF